This T cell receptor beta chain was observed in a study of Ad26.COV2.S vaccination and SARS-CoV-2 variants. The treatment denotes: some 20 received Ad26.COV2.S at low or high dose, single or two shots; roughly 5 received placebo; per-sample allocation not given. Day 63 following the first vaccine or placebo injection was when the samples were taken. Study-level findings and limits: Vaccinees and placebo recipients showed similar non-spike TCR breadth.

Regarding this clone: Its antigen is currently unknown.

Clones were sequenced by immunoSEQ multiplex PCR, and TCRdb holds only the in-frame ones, with some missing. The table records about 400,000 clones, 83% of them present only once. The sample in question was peripheral blood, obtained in a trial of Ad26.COV2.S vaccine versus placebo. The TCR originated in a person aged 18-60 years who received the Ad26.COV2.S COVID-19 vaccine or a placebo.

In nucleotides, the CDR3 is TGTGCCAGCAGGTTGGCGGGAACCTACGAGCAGTACTTC. Translation: CASRLAGTYEQYF. The J gene is TRBJ2-7, the V gene TRBV27; a weak D match, TRBD2 (6 bases). Trimming removed 6 bases at V and 2 bases at J, with 11 bases between. CDR3 size: 13 residues. Germline V lookup: CDR1 MNHEY, CDR2 SMNVEV (reference sequence).